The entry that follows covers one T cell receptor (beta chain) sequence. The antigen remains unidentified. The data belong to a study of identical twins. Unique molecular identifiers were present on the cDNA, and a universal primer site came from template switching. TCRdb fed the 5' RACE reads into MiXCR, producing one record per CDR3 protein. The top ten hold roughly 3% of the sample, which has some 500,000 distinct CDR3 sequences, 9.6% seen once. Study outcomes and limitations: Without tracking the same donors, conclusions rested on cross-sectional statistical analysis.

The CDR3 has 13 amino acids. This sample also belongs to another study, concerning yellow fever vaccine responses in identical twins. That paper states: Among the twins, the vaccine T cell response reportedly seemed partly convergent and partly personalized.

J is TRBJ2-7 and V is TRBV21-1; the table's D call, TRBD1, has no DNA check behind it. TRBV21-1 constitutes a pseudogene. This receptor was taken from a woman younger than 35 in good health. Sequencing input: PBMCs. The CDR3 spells CANRQGASYEQYF. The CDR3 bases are TGTGCCAACCGACAGGGGGCTTCCTACGAGCAGTACTTC.